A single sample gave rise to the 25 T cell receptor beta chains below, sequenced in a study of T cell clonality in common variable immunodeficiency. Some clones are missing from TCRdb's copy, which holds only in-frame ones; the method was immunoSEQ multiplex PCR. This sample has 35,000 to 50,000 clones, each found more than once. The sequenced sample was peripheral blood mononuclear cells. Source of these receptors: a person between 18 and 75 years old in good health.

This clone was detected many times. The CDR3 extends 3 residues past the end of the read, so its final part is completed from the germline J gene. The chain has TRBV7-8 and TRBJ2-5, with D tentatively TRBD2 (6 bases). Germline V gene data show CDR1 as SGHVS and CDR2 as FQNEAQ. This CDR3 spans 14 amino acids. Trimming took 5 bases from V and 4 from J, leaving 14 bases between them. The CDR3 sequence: CASSDRWGVETQYF. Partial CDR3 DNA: TGTGCCAGCAGCGACCGATGGGGGGTAGAGACC.

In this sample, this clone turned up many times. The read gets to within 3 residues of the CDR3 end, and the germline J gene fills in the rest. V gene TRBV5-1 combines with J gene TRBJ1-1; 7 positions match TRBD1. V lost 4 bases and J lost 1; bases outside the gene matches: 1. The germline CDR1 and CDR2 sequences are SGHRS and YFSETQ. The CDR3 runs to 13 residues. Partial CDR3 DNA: TGCGCCAGCAGCCGACAGGGGAACACTGAA. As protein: CASSRQGNTE. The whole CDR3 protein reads CASSRQGNTEAFF. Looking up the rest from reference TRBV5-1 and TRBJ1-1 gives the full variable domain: KAGVTQTPRYLIKTRGQQVTLSCSPISGHRSVSWYQQTPGQGLQFLFEYFSETQRNKGNFPGRFSGRQFSNSRSEMNVSTLELGDSALYLCASSRQGNTEAFFGQGTRLTVV.

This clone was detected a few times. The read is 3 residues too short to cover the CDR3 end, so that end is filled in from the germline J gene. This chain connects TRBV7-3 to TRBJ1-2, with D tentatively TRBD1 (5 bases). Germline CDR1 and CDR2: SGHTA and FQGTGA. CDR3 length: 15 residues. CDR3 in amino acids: CASSLMAGPYNDYTF. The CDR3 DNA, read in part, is TGTGCCAGCAGCTTAATGGCAGGGCCCTACAATGAC.

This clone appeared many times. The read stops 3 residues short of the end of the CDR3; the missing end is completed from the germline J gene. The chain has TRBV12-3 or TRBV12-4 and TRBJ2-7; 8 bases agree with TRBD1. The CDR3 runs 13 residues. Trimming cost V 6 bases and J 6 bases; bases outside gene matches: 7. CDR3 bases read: TGTGCCAGCAGAACCACAGGGGGTCGCGAG. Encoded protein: CASRTTGGRE. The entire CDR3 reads CASRTTGGREQYF.

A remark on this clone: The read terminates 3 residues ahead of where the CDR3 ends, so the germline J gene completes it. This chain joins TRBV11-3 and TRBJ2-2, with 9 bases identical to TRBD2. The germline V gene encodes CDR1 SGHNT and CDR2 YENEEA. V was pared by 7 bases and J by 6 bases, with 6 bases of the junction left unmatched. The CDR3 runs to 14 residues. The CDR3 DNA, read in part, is TGTGCCAGCACCAGCGGGAGGCTCCCCGGGGAG. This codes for CASTSGRLPGE. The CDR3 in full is CASTSGRLPGELFF.

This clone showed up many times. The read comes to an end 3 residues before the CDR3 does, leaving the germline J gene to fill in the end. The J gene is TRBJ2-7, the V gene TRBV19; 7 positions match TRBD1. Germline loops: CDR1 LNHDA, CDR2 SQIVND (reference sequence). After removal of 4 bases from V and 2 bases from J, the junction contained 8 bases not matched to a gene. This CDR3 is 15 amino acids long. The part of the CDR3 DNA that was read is TGTGCCAGTAGTACCGGGGACAGCCCAACCTACGAG. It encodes CASSTGDSPTYE. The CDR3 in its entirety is CASSTGDSPTYEQYF.

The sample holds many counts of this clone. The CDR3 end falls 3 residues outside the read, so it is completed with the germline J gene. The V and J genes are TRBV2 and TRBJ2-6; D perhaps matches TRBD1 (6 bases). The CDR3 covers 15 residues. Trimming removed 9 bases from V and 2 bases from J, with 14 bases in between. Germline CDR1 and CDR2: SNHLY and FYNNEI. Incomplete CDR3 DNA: TGTGCCAGACTGCGCAGGGGAGCTGGGGCCAACGTC. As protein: CARLRRGAGANV. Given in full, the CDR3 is CARLRRGAGANVLTF.

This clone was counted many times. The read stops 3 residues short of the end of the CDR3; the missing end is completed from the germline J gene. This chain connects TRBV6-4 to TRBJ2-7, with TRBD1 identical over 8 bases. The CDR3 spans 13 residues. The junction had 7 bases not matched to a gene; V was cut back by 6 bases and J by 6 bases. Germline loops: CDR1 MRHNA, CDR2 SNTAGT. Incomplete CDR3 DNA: TGTGCCAGCAGATTCCAGGGGGCATGCGAG. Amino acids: CASRFQGACE. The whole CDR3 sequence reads CASRFQGACEQYF.

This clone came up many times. CDR3 bases read: TGCAGTGCTAGACACGTGGCAGGCTTTTATGGC. It codes for CSARHVAGFYG. The CDR3 reads in full as CSARHVAGFYGYTF. V gene TRBV20-1 combines with J gene TRBJ1-2; no firm D call. The CDR3 extends 3 residues past the end of the read, so its final part is completed from the germline J gene. V lost 2 bases and J 5 bases, leaving 15 bases between the germline ends. The CDR3 contains 14 residues. Germline loops: CDR1 DFQATT, CDR2 SNEGSKA (reference sequence).

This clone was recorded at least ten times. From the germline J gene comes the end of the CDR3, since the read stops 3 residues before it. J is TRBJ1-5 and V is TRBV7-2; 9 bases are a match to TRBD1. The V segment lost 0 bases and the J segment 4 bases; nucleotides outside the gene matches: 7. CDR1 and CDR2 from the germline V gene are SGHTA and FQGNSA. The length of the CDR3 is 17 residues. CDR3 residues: CASSLATGGWLNQPQHF. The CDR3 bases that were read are TGTGCCAGCAGCTTAGCGACAGGGGGATGGTTGAATCAGCCC.

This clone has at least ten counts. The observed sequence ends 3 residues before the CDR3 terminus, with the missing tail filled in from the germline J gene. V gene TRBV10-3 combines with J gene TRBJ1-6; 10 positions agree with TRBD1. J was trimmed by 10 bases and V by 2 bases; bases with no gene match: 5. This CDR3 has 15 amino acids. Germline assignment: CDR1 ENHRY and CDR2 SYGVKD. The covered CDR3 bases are TGTGCCATCAGTGAGGGACAGGGGGTCCAATCACCC. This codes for CAISEGQGVQSP. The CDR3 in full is CAISEGQGVQSPLHF.

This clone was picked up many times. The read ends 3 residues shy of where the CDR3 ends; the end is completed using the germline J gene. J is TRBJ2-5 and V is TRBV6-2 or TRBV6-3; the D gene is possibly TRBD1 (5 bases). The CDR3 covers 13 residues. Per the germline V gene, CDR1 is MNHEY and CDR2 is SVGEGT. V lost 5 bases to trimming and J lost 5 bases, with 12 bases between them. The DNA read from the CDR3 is TGTGCCAGCAGTACGACAGTTTTTGAGACC. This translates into CASSTTVFET. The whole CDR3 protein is CASSTTVFETQYF.

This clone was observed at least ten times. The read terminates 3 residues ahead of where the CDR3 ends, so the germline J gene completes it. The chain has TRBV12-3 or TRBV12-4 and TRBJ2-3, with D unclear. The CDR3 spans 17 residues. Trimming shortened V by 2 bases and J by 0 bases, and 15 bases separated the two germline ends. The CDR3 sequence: CASSLIWQEFSTDTQYF. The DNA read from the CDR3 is TGTGCCAGCAGTTTAATTTGGCAGGAGTTTAGCACAGATACG.

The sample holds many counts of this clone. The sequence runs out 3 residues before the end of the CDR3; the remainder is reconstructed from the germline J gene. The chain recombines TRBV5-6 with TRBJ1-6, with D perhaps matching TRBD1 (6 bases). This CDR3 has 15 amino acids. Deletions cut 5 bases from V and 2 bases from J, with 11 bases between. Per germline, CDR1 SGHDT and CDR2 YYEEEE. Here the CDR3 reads CASSPRQAYNSPLHF. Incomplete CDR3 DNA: TGTGCCAGCAGTCCACGACAGGCCTATAATTCACCC.

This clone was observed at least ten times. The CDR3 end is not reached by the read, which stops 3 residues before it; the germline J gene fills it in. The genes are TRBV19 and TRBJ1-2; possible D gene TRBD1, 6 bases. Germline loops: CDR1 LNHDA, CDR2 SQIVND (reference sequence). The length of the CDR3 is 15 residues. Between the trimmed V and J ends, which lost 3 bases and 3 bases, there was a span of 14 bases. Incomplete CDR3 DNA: TGTGCCAGTAGTATGGTTCCGGACAGCTACTATGGC. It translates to CASSMVPDSYYG. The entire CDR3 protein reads CASSMVPDSYYGYTF.

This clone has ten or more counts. CDR3 sequence: CASSLAGRTGAEAFF. The sequenced part of the CDR3 DNA is TGCGCCAGCAGCTTGGCCGGAAGGACAGGGGCTGAA. The J gene is TRBJ1-1, the V gene TRBV5-1; 9 bases agree with TRBD1. The CDR3 end lies 3 residues beyond the end of the read and is filled in from the germline J gene. The CDR3 length is 15 residues. Germline-derived CDR1 and CDR2 are SGHRS and YFSETQ. V trimming: 0 bases; J trimming: 6 bases; junction bases outside the gene matches: 6.

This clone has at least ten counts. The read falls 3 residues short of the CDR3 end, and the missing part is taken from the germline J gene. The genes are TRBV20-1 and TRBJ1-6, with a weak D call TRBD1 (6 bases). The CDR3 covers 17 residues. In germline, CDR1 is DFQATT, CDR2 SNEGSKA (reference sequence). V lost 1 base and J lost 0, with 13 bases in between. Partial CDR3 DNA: TGCAGTGCTAGAGGTTTGACGGACAGCTCCTATAATTCACCC. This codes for CSARGLTDSSYNSP. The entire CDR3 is CSARGLTDSSYNSPLHF.

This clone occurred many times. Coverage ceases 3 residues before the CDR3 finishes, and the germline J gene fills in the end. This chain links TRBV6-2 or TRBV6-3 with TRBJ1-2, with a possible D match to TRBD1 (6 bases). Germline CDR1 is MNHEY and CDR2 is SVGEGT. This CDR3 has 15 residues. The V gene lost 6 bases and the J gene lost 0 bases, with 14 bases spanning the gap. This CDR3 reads CASRYRDTANYGYTF. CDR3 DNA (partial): TGTGCCAGCAGGTACAGGGACACAGCTAACTATGGC.

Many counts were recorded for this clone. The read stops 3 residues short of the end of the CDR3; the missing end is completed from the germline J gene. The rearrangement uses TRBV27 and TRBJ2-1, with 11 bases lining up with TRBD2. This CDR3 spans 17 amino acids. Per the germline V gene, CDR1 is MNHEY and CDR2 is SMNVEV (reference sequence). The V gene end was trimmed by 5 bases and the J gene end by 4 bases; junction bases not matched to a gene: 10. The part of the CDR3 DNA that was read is TGTGCCAGCAGTGCCACTACTGGACTAGCGGGTTACAATGAG. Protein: CASSATTGLAGYNE. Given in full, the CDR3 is CASSATTGLAGYNEQFF.

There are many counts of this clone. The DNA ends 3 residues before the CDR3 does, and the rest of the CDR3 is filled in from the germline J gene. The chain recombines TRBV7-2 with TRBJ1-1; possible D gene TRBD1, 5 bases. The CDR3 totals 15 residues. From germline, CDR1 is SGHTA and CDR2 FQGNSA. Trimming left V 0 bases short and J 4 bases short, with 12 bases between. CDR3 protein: CASSLAIGGGTEAFF. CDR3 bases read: TGTGCCAGCAGCTTAGCGATCGGCGGGGGCACTGAA. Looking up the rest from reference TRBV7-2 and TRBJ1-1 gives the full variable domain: GAGVSQSPSNKVTEKGKDVELRCDPISGHTALYWYRQSLGQGLEFLIYFQGNSAPDKSGLPSDRFSAERTGGSVSTLTIQRTQQEDSAVYLCASSLAIGGGTEAFFGQGTRLTVV.

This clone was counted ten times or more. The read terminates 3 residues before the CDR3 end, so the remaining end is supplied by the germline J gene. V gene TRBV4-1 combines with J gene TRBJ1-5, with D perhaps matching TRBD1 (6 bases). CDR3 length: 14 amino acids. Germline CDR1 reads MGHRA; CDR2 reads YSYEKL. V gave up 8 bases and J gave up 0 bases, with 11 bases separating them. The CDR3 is CASSTGSSNQPQHF. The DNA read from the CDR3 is TGCGCCAGCTCGACAGGTTCTAGCAATCAGCCC.

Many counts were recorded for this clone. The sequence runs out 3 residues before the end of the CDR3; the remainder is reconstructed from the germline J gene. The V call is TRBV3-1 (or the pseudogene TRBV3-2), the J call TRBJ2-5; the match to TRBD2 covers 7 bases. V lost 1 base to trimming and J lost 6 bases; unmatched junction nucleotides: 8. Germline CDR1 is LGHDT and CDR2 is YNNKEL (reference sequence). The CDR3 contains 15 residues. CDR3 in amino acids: CASSQGTGGRKTQYF. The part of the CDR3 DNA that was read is TGTGCCAGCAGCCAAGGGACGGGGGGTAGGAAGACC.

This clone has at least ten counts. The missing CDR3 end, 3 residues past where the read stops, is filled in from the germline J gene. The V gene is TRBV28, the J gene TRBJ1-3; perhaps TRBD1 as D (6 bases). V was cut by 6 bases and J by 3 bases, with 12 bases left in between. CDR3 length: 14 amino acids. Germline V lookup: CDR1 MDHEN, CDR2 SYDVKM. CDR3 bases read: TGTGCCAGCAGCCCCCAGGGGATTGGAAACACC. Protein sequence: CASSPQGIGNT. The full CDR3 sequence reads CASSPQGIGNTIYF. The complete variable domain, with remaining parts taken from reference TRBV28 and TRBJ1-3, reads DVKVTQSSRYLVKRTGEKVFLECVQDMDHENMFWYRQDPGLGLRLIYFSYDVKMKEKGDIPEGYSVSREKKERFSLILESASTNQTSMYLCASSPQGIGNTIYFGEGSWLTVV.

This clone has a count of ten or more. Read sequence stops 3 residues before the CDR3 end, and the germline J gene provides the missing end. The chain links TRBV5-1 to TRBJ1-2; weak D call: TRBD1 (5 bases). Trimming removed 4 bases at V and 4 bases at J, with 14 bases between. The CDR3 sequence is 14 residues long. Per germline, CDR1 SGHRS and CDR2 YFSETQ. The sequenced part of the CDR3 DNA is TGCGCCAGCAGCACAGAAACCGGGGGCTATGGC. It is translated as CASSTETGGYG. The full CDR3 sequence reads CASSTETGGYGYTF. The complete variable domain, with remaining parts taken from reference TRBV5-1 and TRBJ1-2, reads KAGVTQTPRYLIKTRGQQVTLSCSPISGHRSVSWYQQTPGQGLQFLFEYFSETQRNKGNFPGRFSGRQFSNSRSEMNVSTLELGDSALYLCASSTETGGYGYTFGSGTRLTVV.

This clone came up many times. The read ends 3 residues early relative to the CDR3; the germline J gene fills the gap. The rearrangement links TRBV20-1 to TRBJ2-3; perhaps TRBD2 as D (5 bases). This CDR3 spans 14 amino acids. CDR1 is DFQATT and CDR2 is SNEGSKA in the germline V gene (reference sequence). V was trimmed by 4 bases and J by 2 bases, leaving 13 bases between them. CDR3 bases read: TGCAGTGCTAAGCTCCCCGGGGTCACAGATACG. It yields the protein CSAKLPGVTDT. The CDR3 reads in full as CSAKLPGVTDTQYF.